Each of the 29 T cell receptor beta chains below was sequenced from the same sample in a study of patients and donors after allogeneic stem cell transplantation. A single record per CDR3 protein comes from TCRdb applying MiXCR to the RT-PCR reads. In the table there are about 88,000 distinct CDR3 sequences, approximately 49% of which are singletons. Sequencing used blood, either unsorted or a sorted T cell fraction (not recorded which). These receptors were taken from a human donor who was either an allogeneic HSCT recipient or a stem cell or donor lymphocyte infusion donor (not recorded which). It is not recorded whose cells these are; they may come from a transplant donor.

This clonotype was detected a few times. This chain connects TRBV28 to TRBJ1-6; 8 bases are a match to TRBD1. With 4 bases clipped from V and 9 bases from J, the junction kept 8 bases outside the gene matches. CDR1 is MDHEN, CDR2 SYDVKM, per germline. This CDR3 contains 15 residues. The CDR3 loop is CASSSSSQGASPLHF. The CDR3 coding sequence is TGTGCCAGCAGTTCCTCTAGCCAGGGGGCTTCACCCCTCCACTTT. The entire variable domain, with the rest obtained from reference TRBV28 and TRBJ1-6, is as follows: DVKVTQSSRYLVKRTGEKVFLECVQDMDHENMFWYRQDPGLGLRLIYFSYDVKMKEKGDIPEGYSVSREKKERFSLILESASTNQTSMYLCASSSSSQGASPLHFGNGTRLTVT.

The V call is TRBV12-3 or TRBV12-4, the J call TRBJ1-1; TRBD1 is a possible D gene (5 bases). V was clipped by 5 bases and J by 1 base, with 8 bases between them. This CDR3 region has 13 residues. CDR3 nucleotide sequence: TGTGCCAGCAGTGTCGACAGGAACACTGAAGCTTTCTTT. It specifies CASSVDRNTEAFF.

The CDR3 region is CASRLASGNTIYF. The DNA for the CDR3 is TGTGCCAGCAGGTTGGCCTCTGGAAACACCATATATTTT. The chain joins TRBV12-3 or TRBV12-4 to TRBJ1-3, with D hard to call. The CDR3 consists of 13 residues. The ends were cut back, 6 bases at V and 0 bases at J, with 6 bases in the middle.

This clonotype was observed a few times. The chain couples TRBV16 to TRBJ1-2, with 9 bases lining up with TRBD1. V was clipped by 5 bases and J by 7 bases; unmatched bases: 17. The CDR3 runs 17 residues. Germline CDR1 and CDR2: KGHSY and FQNENV. This CDR3 reads CASSTRDRAYRVSGYTF. The CDR3 DNA is TGTGCCAGCAGCACCCGGGACAGGGCGTACCGGGTGTCTGGCTACACCTTC.

The chain's CDR3 is CASSQRSRGRLNEQFF. The DNA for the CDR3 is TGTGCCAGCAGTCAACGCTCCAGGGGGCGGTTAAATGAGCAGTTCTTC. The genes are TRBV27 and TRBJ2-1; 8 nucleotides align to TRBD1. V shed 5 bases and J 7 bases; nucleotides not matched to a gene: 13. The CDR3 runs to 16 residues. Germline V gene lookup returns CDR1 MNHEY and CDR2 SMNVEV (reference sequence).

The V gene is TRBV12-3 or TRBV12-4, the J gene TRBJ1-3; 7 bases fit TRBD1. V was pared by 7 bases and J by 3 bases, with 6 bases of the junction left unmatched. The CDR3 has 14 amino acids. The CDR3 DNA reads TGTGCCAGCATTGACAGGGAGTTTGGAAACACCATATATTTT. Its translation: CASIDREFGNTIYF.

The chain uses TRBV4-2 and TRBJ1-1; D is ambiguous. The V gene's germline CDR1 is LGHNA and CDR2 YNFKEQ. This CDR3 is 14 amino acids long. Trimming pared 0 bases from V and 1 base from J, leaving 6 bases between. CDR3 sequence: CASSQEKTNTEAFF. The CDR3 DNA reads TGTGCCAGCAGCCAAGAAAAGACGAACACTGAAGCTTTCTTT.

The chain carries TRBV7-6 and TRBJ2-6; D not resolved. V gave up 5 bases and J gave up 0 bases, with 8 bases separating them. The CDR3 is 15 residues long. From germline, CDR1 is SGHVS and CDR2 FNYEAQ. The CDR3: CASSPIPSGANVLTF. CDR3 bases: TGTGCCAGCAGCCCTATTCCCTCTGGGGCCAACGTCCTGACTTTC.

V is TRBV13 and J is TRBJ1-2; a possible D gene is TRBD1 (5 bases). Trimming removed 4 bases from V and 8 bases from J, with 17 bases in between. The CDR3 contains 14 residues. Germline CDR1 and CDR2: PRHDT and FYEKMQ (reference sequence). CDR3 amino acids: CASSSRDWRRGYTF. The CDR3 DNA is TGTGCCAGCAGCTCCCGGGACTGGAGAAGAGGCTACACCTTC.

V is TRBV6-2 or TRBV6-3 and J is TRBJ1-5, with a tentative D call TRBD1 (5 bases). V lost 6 bases and J 3 bases, leaving 18 bases between the germline ends. The CDR3 is 16 amino acids. CDR1 is MNHEY, CDR2 SVGEGT, per germline. CDR3 residues: CASSDVRVINNQPQHF. The CDR3 DNA follows: TGTGCCAGCAGCGATGTCAGGGTCATTAACAATCAGCCCCAGCATTTT.

This clonotype was found a few times. The chain uses TRBV28 and TRBJ1-6; TRBD1 aligns across 10 bases. The CDR3 length is 16 residues. CDR1 and CDR2 (germline): MDHEN, SYDVKM. With 6 bases clipped from V and 6 bases from J, the junction kept 8 bases outside the gene matches. Here the CDR3 DNA reads TGTGCCAGCAGAATCTGGGGACAGGGGATTAATTCACCCCTCCACTTT. This gives the protein CASRIWGQGINSPLHF.

This chain uses TRBV10-3 with TRBJ2-3; D assignment may be TRBD1 or TRBD2 (5 bases each). Trimming stripped 8 bases from V and 4 bases from J, with 16 bases between. The CDR3 totals 14 residues. CDR1 ENHRY and CDR2 SYGVKD come from the germline V gene. CDR3 loop: CAICRGGQSDTQYF. The CDR3 bases are TGTGCCATCTGTCGGGGCGGGCAGTCAGATACGCAGTATTTT.

This clonotype turned up a few times. This chain connects TRBV12-5 to TRBJ2-2; D remains unclear. Trimming shortened V by 3 bases and J by 7 bases, and 0 bases separated the two germline ends. Germline V gene data show CDR1 as LGHNT and CDR2 as FRNRAP. This CDR3 is built from 10 residues. In DNA form, the CDR3 reads TGTGCTAGTGGTTTCGGGGAGCTGTTTTTT. It specifies CASGFGELFF.

This clonotype has just a few counts. The gene calls are TRBV4-3 and TRBJ1-1; the D gene is possibly TRBD1 (6 bases). Germline lookup yields CDR1 LGHNA and CDR2 YSLEER. Trimming took 0 bases from V and 5 from J, leaving 16 bases between them. This CDR3 is built from 16 residues. The CDR3 region has the DNA TGCGCCAGCAGCCAAGATCCGTGGGGGAGGGGGACTGAAGCTTTCTTT. Amino acid sequence: CASSQDPWGRGTEAFF.

This clonotype appeared a few times. The rearrangement joins TRBV24-1 to TRBJ1-2; D is perhaps TRBD1 (5 bases). Germline loops: CDR1 KGHDR, CDR2 SFDVKD. V lost 9 bases and J 8 bases, leaving 15 bases between the germline ends. The CDR3 covers 12 residues. The CDR3 spells CATEGRVEGYTF. CDR3 DNA sequence: TGTGCCACCGAGGGACGGGTAGAAGGCTACACCTTC.

The chain links TRBV20-1 to TRBJ2-7; 10 nucleotides line up with TRBD2. Trimming took 0 bases from V and 2 from J; bases not matched to a gene: 7. The germline CDR1 and CDR2 sequences are DFQATT and SNEGSKA (reference sequence). The CDR3 length is 16 residues. CDR3 sequence: CSARDLVLAGTYEQYF. DNA of the CDR3: TGCAGTGCTAGAGATCTTGTACTAGCGGGAACCTACGAGCAGTACTTC.

This chain uses TRBV29-1 with TRBJ1-5; D possibly corresponds to TRBD1 (5 bases). The CDR3 is made up of 13 amino acids. Per germline, CDR1 SQVTM and CDR2 ANQGSEA. The V end lost 8 bases, the J end lost 5 bases, and 16 bases lay between the germline ends. Here the CDR3 reads CSLEDRPDQPQHF. The CDR3 nucleotides read TGCAGCCTGGAAGACAGACCCGATCAGCCCCAGCATTTT.

This chain connects TRBV9 to TRBJ2-5; D is undetermined. The CDR3 is 12 residues long. The V gene lost 7 bases and the J gene lost 2 bases, with 9 bases spanning the gap. The germline gives CDR1 SGDLS, CDR2 YYNGEE. The CDR3 loop reads CASGPLQETQYF. The DNA for the CDR3 is TGTGCCAGCGGCCCACTGCAAGAGACCCAGTACTTC.

The chain recombines TRBV6-5 with TRBJ2-7, with 9 bases fitting TRBD2. Germline lookup yields CDR1 MNHEY and CDR2 SVGAGI. Germline trimming cut 5 bases from V and 6 bases from J; bases unmatched to any gene: 8. This CDR3 is 14 amino acids long. The CDR3, as DNA: TGTGCCAGCAGTCACAGTAGCGGGAGAGGCGAGCAGTACTTC. Amino acids: CASSHSSGRGEQYF.

This chain uses TRBV6-2 or TRBV6-3 with TRBJ2-1; D might be TRBD1 or TRBD2, each matching 5 bases. V was cut by 2 bases and J by 7 bases, with 15 bases left in between. From germline, CDR1 is MNHEY and CDR2 SVGEGT. The CDR3 is made up of 15 amino acids. CDR3 residues: CASSYPGPARNEQFF. As DNA, the CDR3 is TGTGCCAGCAGTTACCCGGGACCCGCTCGGAATGAGCAGTTCTTC.

This chain joins TRBV20-1 and TRBJ1-4; D unresolved. The germline CDR1 and CDR2 sequences are DFQATT and SNEGSKA (reference sequence). Trimming removed 2 bases at V and 5 bases at J, with 6 bases between. The CDR3 length is 12 residues. The CDR3 sequence: CSARQVNEKLFF. The DNA for the CDR3 is TGCAGTGCTAGACAGGTGAATGAAAAACTGTTTTTT.

The V call is TRBV28, the J call TRBJ1-2; 8 bases map to TRBD1. The CDR3 is 16 amino acids. CDR1 is MDHEN and CDR2 is SYDVKM in the germline V gene. Losses at the gene ends were 2 bases for V and 5 bases for J; bases not matched to a gene: 10. The CDR3 reads CASSLIPGQARYGYTF. CDR3 nucleotides: TGTGCCAGCAGTTTAATCCCGGGACAGGCTCGGTATGGCTACACCTTC.

The rearrangement uses TRBV5-1 and TRBJ1-3, with a possible D match to TRBD1 (5 bases). Germline CDR1 SGHRS, CDR2 YFSETQ. This CDR3 contains 17 residues. Trimming removed 1 base at V and 0 bases at J, with 14 bases between. The CDR3 here is CASSLRGTTLSGNTIYF. In DNA form, the CDR3 reads TGCGCCAGCAGCTTGCGAGGGACTACCCTCTCTGGAAACACCATATATTTT.

This clonotype was seen more than once but under ten times. The gene calls are TRBV7-3 and TRBJ1-1; D is uncertain. The ends were cut back, 4 bases at V and 3 bases at J, with 15 bases in the middle. The germline V gene has CDR1 SGHTA and CDR2 FQGTGA. The CDR3 extends over 15 amino acids. Here the CDR3 DNA reads TGTGCCAGCAGCTCCTCCGACAAGAGAGACACTGAAGCTTTCTTT. Protein: CASSSSDKRDTEAFF.

This clonotype was seen once. This chain joins TRBV5-1 and TRBJ2-7; 14 bases align to TRBD2. CDR1 is SGHRS, CDR2 YFSETQ, per germline. Trimming took 0 bases from V and 3 from J; bases not matched to a gene: 11. This CDR3 is built from 19 residues. The CDR3 DNA reads as TGCGCCAGCAGCTTGGGAGGACTAGCGGGAGGCCGTACAAACTACGAGCAGTACTTC. Amino acid sequence: CASSLGGLAGGRTNYEQYF.

This clonotype showed up just a few times. The V and J genes are TRBV4-1 and TRBJ1-5; the match to TRBD1 covers 7 bases. CDR1 is MGHRA and CDR2 is YSYEKL in the germline V gene. The CDR3 spans 17 residues. The ends lost 0 bases at V and 4 bases at J; junction bases unmatched: 9. The CDR3 DNA follows: TGCGCCAGCAGCCAAGATCGAAGGGGGCAAGGGAATCAGCCCCAGCATTTT. Protein product: CASSQDRRGQGNQPQHF.

With respect to this clonotype: A junction end diverges from the germline sequence, so it may reflect a read error. The rearrangement joins TRBV5-1 to TRBJ1-1; no definite D call. Germline V CDR1 and CDR2: SGHRS, YFSETQ. The CDR3 totals 12 residues. The CDR3 reads CATSPGDTEAFF. The CDR3 bases are TGCGCCACCAGCCCCGGGGACACTGAAGCTTTCTTT.

The sample holds a few counts of this clonotype. The V gene is TRBV4-3, the J gene TRBJ1-1; D is perhaps TRBD1 (6 bases). CDR1 is LGHNA and CDR2 is YSLEER in the germline V gene. The V and J ends lost 1 base and 1 base respectively, with 10 bases between them. This CDR3 is 15 amino acids long. In DNA form, the CDR3 reads TGCGCCAGCAGCCAAGGCGGGGGGCCGAACACTGAAGCTTTCTTT. Translation: CASSQGGGPNTEAFF.

This chain links TRBV3-1 with TRBJ1-2; D possibly corresponds to TRBD1 (5 bases). V was cut by 6 bases and J by 8 bases, with 13 bases left in between. This CDR3 is 12 amino acids long. CDR1 is LGHDT and CDR2 is YNNKEL in the germline V gene (reference sequence). CDR3 nucleotides: TGTGCCAGCAGAGGAGGGGATTTCGGCTACACCTTC. It encodes CASRGGDFGYTF.